These 8 T cell receptor beta chains originate from one sample sequenced in a study of circulating and synovial CD4+ cells in juvenile arthritis. TCRdb's copy holds only in-frame clones and misses some; the assay was immunoSEQ multiplex PCR. The sample lists approximately 36,000 clones, around 96% seen once, with less than 0.8% in the top ten. The specimen was CD4+ T cells from blood. The receptors here all came from a human donor with juvenile idiopathic arthritis.

The chain combines TRBV9 with TRBJ2-3; no clear D. This CDR3 comprises 14 residues. V lost 0 bases and J lost 2, with 7 bases in between. Germline-derived CDR1 and CDR2 are SGDLS and YYNGEE. The CDR3 protein is CASSVGSFTDTQYF. The CDR3 DNA reads as TGTGCCAGCAGCGTAGGTTCTTTCACAGATACGCAGTATTTT.

This rearrangement joins TRBV11-2 to TRBJ2-2; weak D call: TRBD1 (7 bases). The CDR3 sequence is 16 residues long. Trimming took off 5 bases at V and 2 bases at J, with 15 bases between the two ends. CDR1 and CDR2 (germline): SGHAT, FQNNGV. The CDR3 bases are TGTGCCAGCAGCGTCACAGGGGCGGGAAACACCGGGGAGCTGTTTTTT. It yields the protein CASSVTGAGNTGELFF.

Of note for this clone: Other nucleotide sequences in the sample specify the same CDR3. The chain employs TRBV4-3 and TRBJ1-6; D not certain. Deletions cut 0 bases from V and 7 bases from J, with 10 bases between. The CDR3 spans 15 residues. CDR1 and CDR2 from the germline V gene are LGHNA and YSLEER. The CDR3 sequence: CASSQDGLSNSPLHF. The CDR3 DNA is TGCGCCAGCAGCCAAGATGGTCTGAGCAATTCACCCCTCCACTTT.

CDR3 bases: TGTGCCACCAACCGGGGGGAGCGGGCGAACACCGGGGAGCTGTTTTTT. Translation gives CATNRGERANTGELFF. This chain links TRBV7-2 with TRBJ2-2; 7 bases agree with TRBD2. Per the germline V gene, CDR1 is SGHTA and CDR2 is FQGNSA. The V segment lost 10 bases and the J segment 0 bases; nucleotides outside the gene matches: 11. This CDR3 has 16 residues. The whole variable domain, filled in from reference TRBV7-2 and TRBJ2-2, reads GAGVSQSPSNKVTEKGKDVELRCDPISGHTALYWYRQSLGQGLEFLIYFQGNSAPDKSGLPSDRFSAERTGGSVSTLTIQRTQQEDSAVYLCATNRGERANTGELFFGEGSRLTVL.

The chain carries TRBV7-9 and TRBJ1-5; possible D gene TRBD1, 5 bases. This CDR3 is 15 amino acids long. Germline lookup yields CDR1 SEHNR and CDR2 FQNEAQ (reference sequence). V dropped 7 bases and J dropped 6 bases, with 19 bases sitting between them. This CDR3 is CASNGPLLGLQPQHF. The CDR3 DNA reads TGTGCCAGCAACGGTCCCTTGTTGGGGCTTCAGCCCCAGCATTTT.

V usage is TRBV10-2 and J usage is TRBJ2-1; D is possibly TRBD2 (5 bases). The V end was cut by 7 bases, the J end by 5 bases, with 9 bases between. Germline assignment: CDR1 WSHSY and CDR2 SAAADI. The CDR3 spans 12 residues. In nucleotides, the CDR3 is TGCGCCAGCATGAGGGCCGACAATGAGCAGTTCTTC. Translating gives CASMRADNEQFF.

Here the CDR3 DNA reads TGTGCCAGCAGCTTACGGGCGCTCCGCGGCGGGGCTTTCTTT. Encoded protein: CASSLRALRGGAFF. The chain is built from TRBV7-6 and TRBJ1-1, with D unresolved. The ends were cut back, 2 bases at V and 11 bases at J, with 18 bases in the middle. The CDR3 runs 14 residues. Germline CDR1 and CDR2: SGHVS and FNYEAQ.

J is TRBJ2-1 and V is TRBV5-3; 9 positions agree with TRBD1. TRBV5-3 counts as an open reading frame of uncertain function. The trim removed 3 bases at V and 7 bases at J, leaving 8 bases unmatched. The CDR3 is made up of 15 amino acids. The DNA of the CDR3 is TGTGCCAGAAGCTCGGGACAGGGTAAGAGTAATGAGCAGTTCTTC. This translates into CARSSGQGKSNEQFF.